This T cell receptor beta chain was identified in a study of blood T cell repertoires in COVID-19. Study details: Samples taken during acute and convalescent COVID-19 were collected in the United States, Italy and Spain.

The trim removed 6 bases at V and 6 bases at J, leaving 11 bases unmatched. The CDR3 totals 14 residues. Germline assignment: CDR1 MNHNY and CDR2 SVGAGI (reference sequence). In the original processing: Amplification from reference gene primers served as the basis for estimated nucleated cell counts. Sequencing used immunoSEQ multiplex PCR; TCRdb keeps in-frame clones, though not all of them. D and trimming were read from the DNA, whereas the V and J calls and clone size are those reported in that table. This table holds a few hundred thousand clones, roughly 82% found once. This chain links TRBV6-6 with TRBJ2-7, with TRBD1 matching 7 bases. The specimen was peripheral blood. The origin of this receptor is a woman in her forties who had recovered from COVID-19. In DNA, the CDR3 is TGTGCCAGCAGCCTACCGGGACAGTTTCGCGAGCAGTACTTC. Its protein product is CASSLPGQFREQYF.